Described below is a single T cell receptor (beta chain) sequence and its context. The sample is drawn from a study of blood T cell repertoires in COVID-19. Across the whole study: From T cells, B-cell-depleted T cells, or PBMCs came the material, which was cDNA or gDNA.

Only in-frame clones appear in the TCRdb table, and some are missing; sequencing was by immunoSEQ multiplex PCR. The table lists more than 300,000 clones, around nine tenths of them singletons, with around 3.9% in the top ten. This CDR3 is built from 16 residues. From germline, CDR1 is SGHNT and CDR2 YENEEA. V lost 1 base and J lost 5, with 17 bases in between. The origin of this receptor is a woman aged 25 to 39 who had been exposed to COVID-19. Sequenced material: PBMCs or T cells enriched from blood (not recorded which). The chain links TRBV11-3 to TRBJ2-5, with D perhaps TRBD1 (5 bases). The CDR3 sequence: CASSLGAGKRRETQYF. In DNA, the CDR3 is TGTGCCAGCAGCTTAGGTGCAGGGAAAAGGCGGGAGACCCAGTACTTC.